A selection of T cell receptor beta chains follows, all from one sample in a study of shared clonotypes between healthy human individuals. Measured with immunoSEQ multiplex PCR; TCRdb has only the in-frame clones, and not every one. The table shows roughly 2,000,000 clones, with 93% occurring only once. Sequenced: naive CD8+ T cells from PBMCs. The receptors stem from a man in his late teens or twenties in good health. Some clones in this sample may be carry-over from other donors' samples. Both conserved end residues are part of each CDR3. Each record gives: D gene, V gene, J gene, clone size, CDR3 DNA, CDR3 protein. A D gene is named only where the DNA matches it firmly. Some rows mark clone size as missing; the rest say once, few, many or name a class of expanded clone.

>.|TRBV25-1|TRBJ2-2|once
TGTGCCAGCAGTGAATATAAGTACGAGGGGACGAACACCGGGGAGCTGTTTTTT
CASSEYKYEGTNTGELFF
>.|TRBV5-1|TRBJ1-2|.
TGCGCCAGCAGCTTGGTTCGGAGAAATACTAACTATGGCTACACCTTC
CASSLVRRNTNYGYTF
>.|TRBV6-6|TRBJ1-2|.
TGTGCCAGCACTGGGGGGTTGTATGGCTACACCTTC
CASTGGLYGYTF
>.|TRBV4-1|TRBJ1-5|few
TGCGCCAGCAGCCAAGCTCAGGGGCCGCCCCAGCATTTT
CASSQAQGPPQHF
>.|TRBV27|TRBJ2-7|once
TGTGCCAGCAGTTTACGTGGGCCCTACGAGCAGTACTTC
CASSLRGPYEQYF
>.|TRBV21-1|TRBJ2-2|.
TGTGCCAGCAGCAAACGAGGGCAGGCGAACACCGGGGAGCTGTTTTTT
CASSKRGQANTGELFF
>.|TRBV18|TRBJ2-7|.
TGTGCCAGCTCACCGGGGGCGACAGGATTGGATTACGAGCAGTACTTC
CASSPGATGLDYEQYF
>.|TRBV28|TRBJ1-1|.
TGTGCCAGCAGGCCGGGACCCATGAACACTGAAGCTTTCTTT
CASRPGPMNTEAFF
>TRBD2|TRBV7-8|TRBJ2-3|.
TGTGCCAGCAGCGGGGGGAGGGCCCTCACAGATACGCAGTATTTT
CASSGGRALTDTQYF
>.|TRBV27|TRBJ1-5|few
TGTGCCAGCAGTCCCTACGGGGGGCGTAGCAATCAGCCCCAGCATTTT
CASSPYGGRSNQPQHF
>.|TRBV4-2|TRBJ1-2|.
TGTGCCAGCAGCCAAGACAGGGGTAACTATGGCTACACCTTC
CASSQDRGNYGYTF
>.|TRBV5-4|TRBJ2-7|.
TGTGCCAGCAGCCCGGTTAGCGGTCCAGGCGAGCAGTACTTC
CASSPVSGPGEQYF
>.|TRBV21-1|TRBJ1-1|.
TGTGCCAGCAGCAACCCGACAGGGGGCACTGAAGCTTTCTTT
CASSNPTGGTEAFF
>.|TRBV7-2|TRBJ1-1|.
TGTGCCAGCTGCCCGGGGGGGGACACTGAAGCTTTCTTT
CASCPGGDTEAFF
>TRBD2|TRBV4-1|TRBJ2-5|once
TGCGCCAGCAGCCCCCGTGGCGGGAGGGCCCCTGAGACCCAGTACTTC
CASSPRGGRAPETQYF
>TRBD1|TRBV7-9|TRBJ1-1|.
TGTGCCAGCAGCCCTCGACAGGGGGCCACATCGACTGAAGCTTTCTTT
CASSPRQGATSTEAFF
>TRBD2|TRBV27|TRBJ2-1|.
TGTGCCAGCAGTTTAGGACTAGCGGGAGTTAATGAGCAGTTCTTC
CASSLGLAGVNEQFF
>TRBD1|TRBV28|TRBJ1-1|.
TGTGCCAGCAGGAAACTTGGGGGGACAGTATACCTCATGAACACTGAAGCTTTCTTT
CASRKLGGTVYLMNTEAFF
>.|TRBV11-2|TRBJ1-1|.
TGTGCCAGCAACGAGAGGAACACTGAAGCTTTCTTT
CASNERNTEAFF
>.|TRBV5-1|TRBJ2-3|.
TGCGCCAGCAGCCTGGGGGGTGGCACAGATACGCAGTATTTT
CASSLGGGTDTQYF
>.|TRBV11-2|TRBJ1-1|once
TGTGCCAGCAGCTTAGGATTATCAGGGGTGGGAGCTTTCTTT
CASSLGLSGVGAFF
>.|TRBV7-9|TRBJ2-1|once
TGTGCCAGCAACACTGGGCCCCCGGGGGATGAGCAGTTCTTC
CASNTGPPGDEQFF
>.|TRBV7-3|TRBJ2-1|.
TGTGCCAGCAGCTCTCCCGGGACCACGAGCTCCTACAATGAGCAGTTCTTC
CASSSPGTTSSYNEQFF
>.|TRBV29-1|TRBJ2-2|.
TGCAGCGTTGGGCTGAGGGCCACCGGGGAGCTGTTTTTT
CSVGLRATGELFF
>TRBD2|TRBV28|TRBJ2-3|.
TGTGCCAGCAGTTTATTAGTAGCGGGAGGATCGACAGATACGCAGTATTTT
CASSLLVAGGSTDTQYF
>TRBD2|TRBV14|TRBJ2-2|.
TGTGCCAGCAGCGGACTAGCGGGAGCCGGGGAGCTGTTTTTT
CASSGLAGAGELFF
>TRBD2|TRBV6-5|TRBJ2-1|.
TGTGCCAGCAGCGGGACTACTCCCAATGAGCAGTTCTTC
CASSGTTPNEQFF
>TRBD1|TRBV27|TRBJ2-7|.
TGTGCCAGCAGGTTGGGACAGGGGATAGGCGAGCAGTACTTC
CASRLGQGIGEQYF
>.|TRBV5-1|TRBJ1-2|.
TGCGCCAGCAGACAGACTATAGACTTAGCTAACTATGGCTACACCTTC
CASRQTIDLANYGYTF
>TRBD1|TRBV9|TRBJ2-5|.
TGTGCCAGCAGCGTTCGTCCCGGGACAGGGCCGGCGGAGACCCAGTACTTC
CASSVRPGTGPAETQYF
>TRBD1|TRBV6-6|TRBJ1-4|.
TGTGCCAGCAGAACCGGGACAGGGTTTGAAAAACTGTTTTTT
CASRTGTGFEKLFF
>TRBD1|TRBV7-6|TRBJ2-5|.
TGTGCCAGCAGCCGCCGGGACAGGTCACAAGAGACCCAGTACTTC
CASSRRDRSQETQYF
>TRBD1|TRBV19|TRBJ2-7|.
TGTGCCAGTAGCCCCGGGACAGACTACGAGCAGTACTTC
CASSPGTDYEQYF
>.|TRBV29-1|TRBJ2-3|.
TGCAGCGTTGAAATTCCCAACACAGATACGCAGTATTTT
CSVEIPNTDTQYF
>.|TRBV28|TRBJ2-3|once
TGTGCCAGCAGTTTGATGAGAACAGATACGCAGTATTTT
CASSLMRTDTQYF
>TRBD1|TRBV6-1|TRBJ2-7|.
TGTGCCAGCAGTGAAGGGGTAGGACAGGGCTACGAGCAGTACTTC
CASSEGVGQGYEQYF
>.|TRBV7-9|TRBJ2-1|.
TGTGCCAGCAGCTGGGGGCAGTCCAATGAGCAGTTCTTC
CASSWGQSNEQFF
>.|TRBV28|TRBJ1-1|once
TGTGCCACCAACGAACGTCCCGGGGTCAACACTGAAGCTTTCTTT
CATNERPGVNTEAFF
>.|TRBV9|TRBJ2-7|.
TGTGCCAGCAGCGTAGGCGGGACCCACGAGCAGTACTTC
CASSVGGTHEQYF
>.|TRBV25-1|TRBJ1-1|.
TGTGCCAGCAGCCCTACGGGGGGAGTGCTTTCTGAAGCTTTCTTT
CASSPTGGVLSEAFF
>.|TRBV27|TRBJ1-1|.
TGTGCCAGCAGTTTAGGGCCGAACACTGAAGCTTTCTTT
CASSLGPNTEAFF
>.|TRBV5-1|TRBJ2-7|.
TGCGCCAGCAGCTTGGGTCTAGCGCGTGATTCCTACGAGCAGTACTTC
CASSLGLARDSYEQYF
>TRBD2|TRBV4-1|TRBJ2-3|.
TGCGCCAGCAGCCCGGAACCAGCTAGCGGGATAGCAGATACGCAGTATTTT
CASSPEPASGIADTQYF
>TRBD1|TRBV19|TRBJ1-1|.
TGTGCCAGTAGTTTCATGACAGGGAGCACTGAAGCTTTCTTT
CASSFMTGSTEAFF
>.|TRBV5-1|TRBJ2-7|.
TGCGCCAGCAGCGGGGCAGGCGCTTCCTACGAGCAGTACTTC
CASSGAGASYEQYF
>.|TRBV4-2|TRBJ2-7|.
TGTGCCAGCAGTCCCCTATTCGGGTCGAACTACGAGCAGTACTTC
CASSPLFGSNYEQYF
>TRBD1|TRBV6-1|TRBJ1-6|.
TGTGCCAGCAGTGAATGGAGACAGGGGGATTCACCCCTCCACTTT
CASSEWRQGDSPLHF
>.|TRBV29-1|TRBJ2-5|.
TGCAGCGCCGGATGGGGTCCCCAAGAGACCCAGTACTTC
CSAGWGPQETQYF
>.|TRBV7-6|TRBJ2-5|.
TGTGCCAGCAGCTTGTTGTTCAGAGGCGGGGAGACCCAGTACTTC
CASSLLFRGGETQYF
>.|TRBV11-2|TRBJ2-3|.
TGTGCCAGCAGCCACCGGTTAGCGGAATATGGTGATACGCAGTATTTT
CASSHRLAEYGDTQYF
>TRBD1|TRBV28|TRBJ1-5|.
TGTGCCAGCAGCCTTGACAGGGTTCAGCCCCAGCATTTT
CASSLDRVQPQHF
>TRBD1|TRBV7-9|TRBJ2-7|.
TGTGCCAGCAGCCATTGGGACAGACCCTACGAGCAGTACTTC
CASSHWDRPYEQYF
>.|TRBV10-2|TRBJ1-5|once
TGCGCCAGCAGTGAGGGGGGGGTGCTGGGTTGGCAGCCCCAGCATTTT
CASSEGGVLGWQPQHF
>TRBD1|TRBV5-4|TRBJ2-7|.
TGTGCCAGCAGCGGGGGACAGGGGCTTTCCTACGAGCAGTACTTC
CASSGGQGLSYEQYF
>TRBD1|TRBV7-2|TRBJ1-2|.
TGTGCCAGCAGCTACGGAGGGTGGGACAGGGGCTTCTATGGCTACACCTTC
CASSYGGWDRGFYGYTF